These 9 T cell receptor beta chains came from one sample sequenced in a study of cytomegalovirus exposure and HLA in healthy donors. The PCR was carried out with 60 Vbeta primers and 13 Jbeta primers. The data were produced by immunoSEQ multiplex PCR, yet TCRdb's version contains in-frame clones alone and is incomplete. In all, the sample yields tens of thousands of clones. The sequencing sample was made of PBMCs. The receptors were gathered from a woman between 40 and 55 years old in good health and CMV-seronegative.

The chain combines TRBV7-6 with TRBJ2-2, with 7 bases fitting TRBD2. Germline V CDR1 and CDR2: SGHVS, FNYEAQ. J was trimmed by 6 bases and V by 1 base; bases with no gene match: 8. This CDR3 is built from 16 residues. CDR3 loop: CASSLERAGDPGELFF. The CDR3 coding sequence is TGTGCCAGCAGCTTAGAGAGGGCGGGAGACCCCGGGGAGCTGTTTTTT. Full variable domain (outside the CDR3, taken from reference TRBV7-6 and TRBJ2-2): GAGVSQSPRYKVTKRGQDVALRCDPISGHVSLYWYRQALGQGPEFLTYFNYEAQQDKSGLPNDRFSAERPEGSISTLTIQRTEQRDSAMYRCASSLERAGDPGELFFGEGSRLTVL.

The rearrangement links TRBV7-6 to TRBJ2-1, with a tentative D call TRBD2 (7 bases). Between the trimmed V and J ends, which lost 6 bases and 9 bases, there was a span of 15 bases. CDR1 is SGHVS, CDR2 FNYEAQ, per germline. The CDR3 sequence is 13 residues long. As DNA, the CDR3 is TGTGCCAGCAGTCGGAACAGGGAGGGTGAGCAGTTCTTC. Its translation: CASSRNREGEQFF.

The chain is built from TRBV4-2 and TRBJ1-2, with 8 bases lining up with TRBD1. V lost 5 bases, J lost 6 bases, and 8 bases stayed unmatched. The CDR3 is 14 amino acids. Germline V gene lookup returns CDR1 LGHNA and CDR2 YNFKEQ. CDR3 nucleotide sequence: TGTGCCAGCAGCTCCGTAGGACAGGGAGATGGCTACACCTTC. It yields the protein CASSSVGQGDGYTF.

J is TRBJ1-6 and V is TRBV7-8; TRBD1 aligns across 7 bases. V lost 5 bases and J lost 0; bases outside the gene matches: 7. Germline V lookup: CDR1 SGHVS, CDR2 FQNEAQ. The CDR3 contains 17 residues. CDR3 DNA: TGTGCCAGCAGCGCGTGGACAGGCAGCTCCTATAATTCACCCCTCCACTTT. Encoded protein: CASSAWTGSSYNSPLHF.

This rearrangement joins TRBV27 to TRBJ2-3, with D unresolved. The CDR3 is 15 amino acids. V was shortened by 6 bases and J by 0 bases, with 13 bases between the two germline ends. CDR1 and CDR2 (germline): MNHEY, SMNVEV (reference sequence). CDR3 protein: CASRRWQWSTDTQYF. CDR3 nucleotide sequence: TGTGCCAGCAGGCGGTGGCAGTGGAGCACAGATACGCAGTATTTT.

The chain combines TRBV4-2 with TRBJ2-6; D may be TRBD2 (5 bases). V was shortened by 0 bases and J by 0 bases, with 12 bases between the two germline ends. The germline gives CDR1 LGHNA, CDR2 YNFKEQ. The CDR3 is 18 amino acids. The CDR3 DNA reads TGTGCCAGCAGCCAAGATTCGGGATTTAGCTCTGGGGCCAACGTCCTGACTTTC. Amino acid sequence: CASSQDSGFSSGANVLTF.

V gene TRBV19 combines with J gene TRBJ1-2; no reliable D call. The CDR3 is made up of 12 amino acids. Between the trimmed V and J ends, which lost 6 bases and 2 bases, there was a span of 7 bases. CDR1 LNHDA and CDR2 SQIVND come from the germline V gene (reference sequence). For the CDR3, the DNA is TGTGCCAGTAGGCGAGGAAACTATGGCTACACCTTC. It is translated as CASRRGNYGYTF.

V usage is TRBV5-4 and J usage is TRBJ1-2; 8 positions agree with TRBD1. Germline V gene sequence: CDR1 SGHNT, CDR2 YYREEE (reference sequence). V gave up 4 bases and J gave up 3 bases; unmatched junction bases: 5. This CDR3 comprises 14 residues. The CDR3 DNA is TGTGCCAGCAGCGCCGGACAGGGTCACTATGGCTACACCTTC. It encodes CASSAGQGHYGYTF.

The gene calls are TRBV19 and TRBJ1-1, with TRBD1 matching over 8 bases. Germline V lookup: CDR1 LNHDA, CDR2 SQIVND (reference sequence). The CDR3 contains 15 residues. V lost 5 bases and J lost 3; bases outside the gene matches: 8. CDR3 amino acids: CASSSPGTGDTEAFF. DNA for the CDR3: TGTGCCAGTAGTTCTCCCGGGACAGGAGACACTGAAGCTTTCTTT.